Below are 16 T cell receptor beta chains sequenced from a single sample in a study of early T cells in non-severe SARS-CoV-2 infection. TCRdb re-called the 5' RACE reads with MiXCR, one entry per CDR3 protein. Here the sample spans about 23,000 distinct CDR3 sequences, nearly 5.5% being singletons. Sequenced input: whole blood. These receptors came from an adult who was a healthcare worker with PCR-confirmed SARS-CoV-2 infection or an uninfected control (not recorded which).

The V gene is TRBV9, the J gene TRBJ2-5, with D possibly being TRBD1 or TRBD2 (5 bases each). Per the germline V gene, CDR1 is SGDLS and CDR2 is YYNGEE. V dropped 4 bases and J dropped 2 bases, with 15 bases sitting between them. This CDR3 comprises 15 residues. The CDR3 DNA follows: TGTGCCAGCAGCATAGCCGGGACCAGACAAGAGACCCAGTACTTC. This gives the protein CASSIAGTRQETQYF.

Many counts were recorded for this clonotype. In DNA form, the CDR3 reads TGTGCCAGCAGGGTTGGCAGGGACAATGAAAAACTGTTTTTT. Its translation is CASRVGRDNEKLFF. The chain uses TRBV27 and TRBJ1-4; D is possibly TRBD1 (5 bases). Looked up from germline, CDR1 is MNHEY and CDR2 is SMNVEV (reference sequence). The CDR3 is 14 residues long. V lost 6 bases to trimming and J lost 5 bases, with 13 bases between them. Drawing the rest from reference TRBV27 and TRBJ1-4, the complete variable domain is EAQVTQNPRYLITVTGKKLTVTCSQNMNHEYMSWYRQDPGLGLRQIYYSMNVEVTDKGDVPEGYKVSRKEKRNFPLILESPSPNQTSLYFCASRVGRDNEKLFFGSGTQLSVL.

As for this clonotype: Being one base from a much bigger clone, this may be a read error. DNA for the CDR3: TGTGCCAGCAGCCACGATTCGGAGGGTCACTACGAGCAGTACGTC. Its protein is CASSHDSEGHYEQYV. V usage is TRBV14 and J usage is TRBJ2-7, with D perhaps matching TRBD2 (6 bases). Trimming pared 3 bases from V and 3 bases from J, leaving 15 bases between. The CDR3 runs to 15 residues. The germline CDR1 and CDR2 sequences are SGHDN and FVKESK.

V and J are TRBV28 and TRBJ2-2, with unresolved D. Germline CDR1 MDHEN, CDR2 SYDVKM. The germline V and J ends were trimmed by 3 bases and 1 base, with 9 bases remaining between them. CDR3 length: 15 amino acids. The CDR3 reads CASSFNKMNTGELFF. CDR3 sequence (DNA): TGTGCCAGCAGTTTCAACAAGATGAACACCGGGGAGCTGTTTTTT.

This clonotype was picked up many times. The chain has TRBV10-3 and TRBJ1-1; TRBD1 aligns across 7 bases. Germline V gene lookup returns CDR1 ENHRY and CDR2 SYGVKD. Unmatched junction bases numbered 7, after V lost 5 bases and J lost 4 bases. The length of the CDR3 is 14 residues. CDR3 residues: CAISIDREATEAFF. Here the CDR3 DNA reads TGTGCCATCAGTATCGACAGGGAGGCCACTGAAGCTTTCTTT.

Only a few counts were recorded for this clonotype. The chain links TRBV7-2 to TRBJ2-7; D perhaps matches TRBD1 (5 bases). CDR1 is SGHTA and CDR2 is FQGNSA in the germline V gene. Trimming removed 4 bases from V and 4 bases from J, with 14 bases in between. This CDR3 contains 14 residues. CDR3 DNA sequence: TGTGCCAGCAGCTCAGACAGTTGGTCTTACGAGCAGTACTTC. Its translation is CASSSDSWSYEQYF.

The sample holds many counts of this clonotype. The rearrangement links TRBV20-1 to TRBJ1-6; D unresolved. The V end was cut by 6 bases, the J end by 9 bases, with 15 bases between. The CDR3 loop spans 13 amino acids. The germline gives CDR1 DFQATT, CDR2 SNEGSKA (reference sequence). The CDR3 DNA is TGCAGTGCCTCATATAATGAGGGTTCACCCCTCCACTTT. Residues: CSASYNEGSPLHF.

Many counts were recorded for this clonotype. V and J are TRBV6-5 and TRBJ2-7, with TRBD1 identical over 8 bases. Per the germline V gene, CDR1 is MNHEY and CDR2 is SVGAGI. The trim removed 6 bases at V and 2 bases at J, leaving 6 bases unmatched. The CDR3 is 14 amino acids. Here the CDR3 reads CASSPGDRPYEQYF. The CDR3 DNA follows: TGTGCCAGCAGCCCCGGGGACAGGCCCTACGAGCAGTACTTC.

This clonotype has ten or more counts. The rearrangement uses TRBV2 and TRBJ1-5, with D unresolved. This CDR3 has 14 residues. Trimming removed 3 bases from V and 7 bases from J, with 13 bases in between. Germline V gives CDR1 SNHLY, CDR2 FYNNEI. The CDR3 loop reads CASSEMEERQPQHF. The DNA for the CDR3 is TGTGCCAGCAGTGAGATGGAAGAAAGGCAGCCCCAGCATTTT. Full variable domain (missing parts from reference TRBV2 and TRBJ1-5): EPEVTQTPSHQVTQMGQEVILRCVPISNHLYFYWYRQILGQKVEFLVSFYNNEISEKSEIFDDQFSVERPDGSNFTLKIRSTKLEDSAMYFCASSEMEERQPQHFGDGTRLSIL.

The rearrangement joins TRBV18 to TRBJ2-3; TRBD1 is a possible D gene (6 bases). Germline CDR1 is KGHSH and CDR2 is LQKENI. V dropped 4 bases and J dropped 1 base, with 9 bases sitting between them. This CDR3 comprises 14 residues. This CDR3 reads CASSLQGGTDTQYF. The CDR3 DNA sequence: TGTGCCAGCTCACTACAGGGAGGCACAGATACGCAGTATTTT.

This clonotype was observed many times. The rearrangement uses TRBV11-3 and TRBJ1-6; TRBD1 is a possible D gene (6 bases). Germline-derived CDR1 and CDR2 are SGHNT and YENEEA. V dropped 5 bases and J dropped 0 bases, with 20 bases sitting between them. This CDR3 comprises 19 residues. CDR3 protein: CASSAASRGQSSYNSPLHF. The DNA of the CDR3 is TGTGCCAGCAGCGCAGCCTCCAGGGGCCAGAGCTCCTATAATTCACCCCTCCACTTT.

This clonotype was recorded a few times. J is TRBJ2-6 and V is TRBV12-3 or TRBV12-4; tentatively, D is TRBD1 (6 bases). V dropped 4 bases and J dropped 0 bases, with 13 bases sitting between them. CDR3 size: 17 residues. CDR3 amino acids: CASSWGTMTSGANVLTF. The CDR3 nucleotides are TGTGCCAGCAGTTGGGGGACAATGACCTCTGGGGCCAACGTCCTGACTTTC.

Points on this clonotype: A single base separates this from a much larger clone, so it may be a read error. The chain joins TRBV11-2 to TRBJ2-5; TRBD2 agrees at 9 bases. V trimming: 7 bases; J trimming: 5 bases; junction bases outside the gene matches: 8. Germline CDR1 reads SGHAT; CDR2 reads FQNNGV. CDR3 length: 14 amino acids. CDR3 sequence reads: CASNFGLAGETQYF. CDR3 nucleotide sequence: TGTGCCAGCAACTTCGGCCTAGCGGGGGAGACCCAGTACTTC.

This clonotype was seen repeatedly, ten times or more. This chain uses TRBV21-1 with TRBJ2-7; the D call in the table, TRBD1, was not verified against the DNA. TRBV21-1 represents a pseudogene. The CDR3 extends over 14 amino acids. CDR3 sequence reads: CASSPRTGYHEQYF. As DNA, the CDR3 is TGTGCCAGCAGCCCACGGACAGGGTACCACGAGCAGTACTTC.

Remarks on this clonotype: At one end the junction does not follow the germline gene, possibly because of a read error. The V call is TRBV7-6, the J call TRBJ1-1; tentatively, D is TRBD1 (5 bases). Looked up from germline, CDR1 is SGHVS and CDR2 is FNYEAQ. CDR3 size: 14 residues. The CDR3 bases are TGTACCAGCAGCTTAGCAGGGCGGAACACTGAAGCTTTCTTT. Protein sequence: CTSSLAGRNTEAFF.

This clonotype appeared a single time. The chain uses TRBV10-3 and TRBJ2-5; D unresolved. Germline CDR1 and CDR2: ENHRY and SYGVKD. The CDR3 length is 12 residues. V was pared by 5 bases and J by 4 bases, with 8 bases between. The CDR3 reads CAISPETETQYF. Written as DNA, the CDR3 is TGTGCCATCAGTCCAGAGACAGAGACCCAGTACTTC.